This is a list of T cell receptor beta chains from one sample in a study of T cells in localized non-small cell lung cancer. Profiled with immunoSEQ multiplex PCR; TCRdb holds only in-frame clones, not every one. The data show more than 15,000 clones, around 84% seen once. The sequences come from peripheral blood, collected before any cancer treatment. The receptors were sampled from a male donor aged 60 or over with stage I lung adenocarcinoma. The CDR3 runs from the conserved cysteine through the conserved F or W. A D gene is named only where the DNA matches it firmly. A row's size may be missing; if present it is once, few, many or a size class.

D	size	V	J	DNA	CDR3
NA	NA	TRBV7-9	TRBJ1-5	TGTGCCAGCAGCTCAGGTGGGGTGGGATCCTATCAGCCCCAGCATTTT	CASSSGGVGSYQPQHF
NA	NA	TRBV4-1	TRBJ2-7	TGCGCCAGCAGCCAAGTGGGGACGGTATCCAACGAGCAGTACTTC	CASSQVGTVSNEQYF
TRBD1	NA	TRBV29-1	TRBJ2-7	TGCAGCGTTGAAGACCGACAGGGGGGGAACTACGAGCAGTACTTC	CSVEDRQGGNYEQYF
NA	NA	TRBV10-3	TRBJ1-2	TGTGCCATCAGTGAGGTCGTCAGGGGAGCGGTACGTGGCTACACCTTC	CAISEVVRGAVRGYTF
NA	NA	TRBV5-5	TRBJ1-1	TGTGCCAGCAGCGCCCGCCCCTTCCCCGGGGACACTGAAGCTTTCTTT	CASSARPFPGDTEAFF
TRBD2	NA	TRBV28	TRBJ2-7	TGTGCCAGCAGTTTGGGTCGGAAACTTAGCGGGTCTTTGTACGAGCAGTACTTC	CASSLGRKLSGSLYEQYF
TRBD1	NA	TRBV9	TRBJ2-7	TGTGCCAGCAGCGTAGCGCCGGGACAGGGAACCTACGAGCAGTACTTC	CASSVAPGQGTYEQYF
TRBD1	few	TRBV7-2	TRBJ1-3	TGTGCCAGCAGCTTAGTCCAGGGGGACGGTGGAAACACCATATATTTT	CASSLVQGDGGNTIYF
NA	NA	TRBV6-5	TRBJ1-1	TGTGCCAGCAGTTACGAATTGAACACTGAAGCTTTCTTT	CASSYELNTEAFF
TRBD1	NA	TRBV6-1	TRBJ1-5	TGTGCCAGCAGTGCCCTCCCGGGACAGGGTCTGGTGACTCAGCCCCAGCATTTT	CASSALPGQGLVTQPQHF
TRBD1	NA	TRBV9	TRBJ2-3	TGTGCCAGCAGCGCCCCCGGGACAGGGACAGATACGCAGTATTTT	CASSAPGTGTDTQYF